These T cell receptor beta chains were read from a single sample in a study of control samples from healthy donors and cancer patients. TCRdb's copy holds only in-frame clones and misses some; the assay was immunoSEQ multiplex PCR. The table has around 86,000 clones, about 90% seen once; the top ten hold under 2.5%. What was sequenced was PBMCs. The origin of the receptors is a woman in her fifties or sixties with head and neck cancer. CDR3s include the opening cysteine and the closing phenylalanine or tryptophan. The D gene is left open where the match is weak. Size is omitted from some rows. Given values are once, few, many or a class for expanded clones.

D	J	size	V	DNA	CDR3
NA	TRBJ1-1	NA	TRBV7-2	TGTGCCAGCAGCTTAGAATCGGGAACTAACACTGAAGCTTTCTTT	CASSLESGTNTEAFF
TRBD2	TRBJ2-7	NA	TRBV15	TGTGCCACCAGCGTATTAAGCGGGATTTACGACGAGCAGTACTTC	CATSVLSGIYDEQYF
NA	TRBJ1-6	NA	TRBV5-5	TGTGCCAGCAGCGGGCTGGGGTCACCCCTCCACTTT	CASSGLGSPLHF
TRBD2	TRBJ2-1	NA	TRBV11-2	TGTGCCAGCAGCGGCAGACTAGCGGGAGTTGGCAATGAGCAGTTCTTC	CASSGRLAGVGNEQFF
NA	TRBJ1-1	NA	TRBV5-1	TGCGCCAGCAGCCCAGGTGGACAGTTGAACACTGAAGCTTTCTTT	CASSPGGQLNTEAFF
NA	TRBJ1-4	few	TRBV30	TGTGCCCCCTCCCCCCTCGACAGAACTAATGAAAAACTGTTTTTT	CAPSPLDRTNEKLFF
TRBD2	TRBJ2-7	once	TRBV30	TGTGCCTGGCAACCAGCGGGGGTGGTCCACGAGCAGTACTTC	CAWQPAGVVHEQYF
TRBD2	TRBJ2-3	NA	TRBV5-4	TGTGCCAGCAACTCCTGGACTAGCGGGACAGATACGCAGTATTTT	CASNSWTSGTDTQYF
TRBD1	TRBJ2-2	NA	TRBV11-2	TGTGCCAGCAGCTCACCCAGGGGGCATGGGGAGCTGTTTTTT	CASSSPRGHGELFF
NA	TRBJ2-7	NA	TRBV30	TGTGCCTGGAGTGTATCGTCCTGGAGTCAGCAGTACTTC	CAWSVSSWSQQYF
NA	TRBJ1-5	NA	TRBV4-1	TGCGCCAGCAGCCAAGGGCGGGGGTTAGGCAATCAGCCCCAGCATTTT	CASSQGRGLGNQPQHF
NA	TRBJ2-1	NA	TRBV11-2	TGTGCCAGCAGCCCCCCTCTGCGGGATGTTCTCTACAATGAGCAGTTCTTC	CASSPPLRDVLYNEQFF
NA	TRBJ1-6	NA	TRBV6-5	TGTGCCAGCAGTTACGTCGTTGGGCAGGGCAGGTCACCCCTCCACTTT	CASSYVVGQGRSPLHF
TRBD1	TRBJ1-4	NA	TRBV5-4	TGTGCCAGCAGCCCCGGGACAGGGAAGAATGAAAAACTGTTTTTT	CASSPGTGKNEKLFF
NA	TRBJ2-5	NA	TRBV19	TGTGCCAGTAGTATAGAGGAGGGCAGCCAGAGAGAGACCCAGTACTTC	CASSIEEGSQRETQYF
TRBD2	TRBJ2-1	NA	TRBV5-1	TGCGCCAGCAGCTTGGCCGTCGCTAGCGGTGACAATGAGCAGTTCTTC	CASSLAVASGDNEQFF
NA	TRBJ1-1	few	TRBV27	TGTGCCAGCCCCCGTTTTGTGGGCGCGGGGACTGAAGCTTTCTTT	CASPRFVGAGTEAFF
NA	TRBJ2-7	once	TRBV28	TGTGCCAGCAGTTTACCAGCTATCCCCTACGAGCAGTACTTC	CASSLPAIPYEQYF
NA	TRBJ2-1	NA	TRBV18	TGTGCCAGCTCAGAAGGACTCAACAATGAGCAGTTCTTC	CASSEGLNNEQFF
NA	TRBJ1-3	NA	TRBV5-1	TGCGCCAGCAGCTTAACAGGGTCGGGGAACTCTGGAAACACCATATATTTT	CASSLTGSGNSGNTIYF
TRBD2	TRBJ2-7	NA	TRBV5-4	TGTGCCAGCAGCTTGGTTCTAGCGGAGGCCTACGAGCAGTACTTC	CASSLVLAEAYEQYF
NA	TRBJ2-3	NA	TRBV11-3	TGTGCCAGCAGCCCAGAGGGGGCAGGGGGGACAGATACGCAGTATTTT	CASSPEGAGGTDTQYF
TRBD2	TRBJ2-3	NA	TRBV5-1	TGCGCCAGCAGCTTACGACTTCGATCTAGCGGCGCAGATACGCAGTATTTT	CASSLRLRSSGADTQYF
NA	TRBJ1-1	NA	TRBV18	TGTGCCAGCTCACCGGACGTCCCCAAGGGGACTGAAGCTTTCTTT	CASSPDVPKGTEAFF
NA	TRBJ2-5	NA	TRBV28	TGTGCCAGCAGTTTCGAAGAGACCCAGTACTTC	CASSFEETQYF
NA	TRBJ2-1	NA	TRBV5-4	TGTGCCAGCAGCTTTAGGAATGAGCAGTTCTTC	CASSFRNEQFF
NA	TRBJ2-1	once	TRBV4-1	TGCGCCAGCAGCCAAACTACTAGCAATGAGCAGTTCTTC	CASSQTTSNEQFF
NA	TRBJ2-2	NA	TRBV6-5	TGTGCCAGCAGTACACAGGGAGTCACCGGGGAGCTGTTTTTT	CASSTQGVTGELFF
TRBD2	TRBJ2-3	NA	TRBV28	TGTGCCAGCAGTCCTAGCGGGTCTAGCACAGATACGCAGTATTTT	CASSPSGSSTDTQYF
TRBD2	TRBJ2-5	NA	TRBV6-5	TGTGCCAGCAGAGCGGGAGGGCCACATGAGACCCAGTACTTC	CASRAGGPHETQYF
TRBD2	TRBJ2-2	few	TRBV19	TGTGCCAGTAGTATGGGAGCGGGAGGGCCTATCGGGGAGCTGTTTTTT	CASSMGAGGPIGELFF
TRBD2	TRBJ2-2	NA	TRBV19	TGTGCCAGTAGTACGGGACTAGCGGCCACCGGGGAGCTGTTTTTT	CASSTGLAATGELFF
NA	TRBJ1-2	NA	TRBV10-3	TGTGCCATCAACTCTGATGGAGGGTCTGGCTACACCTTC	CAINSDGGSGYTF
TRBD2	TRBJ2-1	NA	TRBV29-1	TGCAGCTTACGACTAGCGGGTGAGCAGTTCTTC	CSLRLAGEQFF
NA	TRBJ1-3	NA	TRBV9	TGTGCCAGCAGCGAGGGGAGAGTCGGAAACACCATATATTTT	CASSEGRVGNTIYF
NA	TRBJ2-3	NA	TRBV7-9	TGTGCCAGCAGTTTCACAGATACGCAGTATTTT	CASSFTDTQYF
NA	TRBJ1-2	NA	TRBV28	TGTGCCAGCAGGCCCCCTAACTATGGCTACACCTTC	CASRPPNYGYTF
NA	TRBJ1-3	NA	TRBV7-2	TGTGCCAGCAGCGGTCGGGCGGAGGGAAACACCATATATTTT	CASSGRAEGNTIYF
NA	TRBJ1-6	NA	TRBV27	TGTGCCAGCAGTCCCCAGGCTCGCGATTCACCCCTCCACTTT	CASSPQARDSPLHF
NA	TRBJ2-7	NA	TRBV6-1	TGTGCCAGCAGTGAAGGACAGCTCTACGAGCAGTACTTC	CASSEGQLYEQYF
NA	TRBJ2-1	NA	TRBV29-1	TGCAGCGGGGACAATGCCAATGAGCAGTTCTTC	CSGDNANEQFF